This TCR beta chain was sequenced for a study of blood T cell repertoires in COVID-19. Germline CDR1 reads SGHRS; CDR2 reads YFSETQ. V lost 0 bases and J lost 0; bases outside the gene matches: 6. This CDR3 has 16 amino acids. Sequencing was performed with immunoSEQ multiplex PCR; in TCRdb, only in-frame clones are kept and a portion is missing. Among over 40,000 clones, roughly four fifths were seen once, and the ten largest hold 6.5% to 9%. The origin of this receptor is a man between 60 and 75 years old with active COVID-19. The rearrangement uses TRBV5-1 and TRBJ2-7; 7 bases line up with TRBD2. The material sequenced was peripheral blood. The CDR3 is CASSLAGGGPSYEQYF. CDR3 sequence (DNA): TGCGCCAGCAGCTTGGCAGGCGGGGGACCCTCCTACGAGCAGTACTTC.